Listed here are 24 T cell receptor beta chains from one sample, sequenced in a study of T cell repertoires in cytomegalovirus infection. What these receptors recognize is not known. MiXCR was run by TCRdb on the reads, yielding one entry per CDR3 protein. The data contain about 920,000 distinct CDR3 sequences, 30% to 40% of them seen just once; the ten biggest clones take up around 15%. The sequencing used cultured CD8+ T cells from PBMCs, collected from culture after CMV antigen stimulation. The receptors were gathered from a human donor in good health (CMV status not recorded). Some clones in this sample may be carry-over from other donors' samples.

This chain joins TRBV27 and TRBJ2-6; D not certain. V gave up 3 bases and J gave up 0 bases, with 6 bases separating them. In germline, CDR1 is MNHEY, CDR2 SMNVEV (reference sequence). This CDR3 region has 15 residues. This chain's CDR3 is CASSFQVSGANVLTF. CDR3 DNA sequence: TGTGCCAGCAGTTTTCAAGTCTCTGGGGCCAACGTCCTGACTTTC.

This clonotype appeared a few times. The genes are TRBV3-1 and TRBJ2-2; 7 nucleotides agree with TRBD2. Germline V gene sequence: CDR1 LGHDT, CDR2 YNNKEL (reference sequence). The CDR3 is 19 amino acids. V gave up 4 bases and J gave up 6 bases; unmatched junction bases: 20. The CDR3 sequence: CASSPTTVVAGVDSGELFF. The CDR3 nucleotides read TGTGCCAGCAGCCCGACAACGGTGGTGGCGGGGGTGGATTCCGGGGAGCTGTTTTTT.

The chain joins TRBV11-1 to TRBJ2-2, with 9 bases fitting TRBD2. The J segment lost 0 bases and the V segment lost 8 bases, leaving 13 bases of the junction unmatched. Per germline, CDR1 SGHAT and CDR2 FQDESV (reference sequence). The CDR3 is 18 amino acids. For the CDR3, the DNA is TGTGCCAGCGCTAGGAGGCGTAGCGGGGGCCCGAACACCGGGGAGCTGTTTTTT. It encodes CASARRRSGGPNTGELFF.

This clonotype was seen a few times. The chain couples TRBV12-3 or TRBV12-4 to TRBJ2-4; D may be TRBD1 (7 bases). Trimming pared 3 bases from V and 5 bases from J, leaving 14 bases between. The CDR3 is made up of 15 amino acids. Here the CDR3 DNA reads TGTGCCAGCAGTTTGGAGGGGGCTAGCCAAAACATTCAGTACTTC. Protein: CASSLEGASQNIQYF.

This clonotype was counted only a few times. The rearrangement joins TRBV7-9 to TRBJ2-2, with 7 bases that match TRBD1. The CDR3 sequence is 14 residues long. Germline-derived CDR1 and CDR2 are SEHNR and FQNEAQ (reference sequence). With V trimmed by 3 bases and J by 6 bases, 4 bases remained unmatched. The CDR3 DNA reads TGTGCCAGCAGCTTGACAGGGAAATCCGGGGAGCTGTTTTTT. Amino acids: CASSLTGKSGELFF.

This clonotype was counted only a few times. The chain employs TRBV12-3 or TRBV12-4 and TRBJ1-1, with unresolved D. CDR3 length: 14 amino acids. V was cut by 6 bases and J by 10 bases, with 21 bases left in between. The CDR3 reads CASSKGLETKGAFF. CDR3 coding DNA: TGTGCCAGCAGCAAAGGGTTGGAGACGAAGGGAGCTTTCTTT.

Only one count was recorded for this clonotype. CDR3 bases: TGTGCCAGCGCGGCTAGCGGGGGGGCCCGGGAGACCCAGTACTTC. Translating gives CASAASGGARETQYF. The V call is TRBV6-5, the J call TRBJ2-5, with TRBD2 matching 12 bases. Germline V CDR1 and CDR2: MNHEY, SVGAGI. V was pared by 8 bases and J by 5 bases, with 9 bases of the junction left unmatched. This CDR3 has 15 residues.

Notes on this clonotype: Its ends do not fully match the called genes, so a read error is possible. This chain connects TRBV5-5 to TRBJ2-5, with 12 bases that match TRBD1. The CDR3 covers 15 residues. The germline gives CDR1 SGHKS, CDR2 YYEKEE (reference sequence). CDR3 region: CVSSPGTGGLETQYF. The CDR3 DNA is TGTGTCAGCAGCCCCGGGACAGGGGGCCTAGAGACCCAGTACTTC.

This clonotype was seen repeatedly, ten times or more. This sequence joins TRBV7-2 and TRBJ2-7; TRBD1 aligns across 8 bases. CDR1 and CDR2 from the germline V gene are SGHTA and FQGNSA. This CDR3 has 14 residues. The trim removed 5 bases at V and 4 bases at J, leaving 7 bases unmatched. The CDR3 nucleotides are TGTGCCAGCAGCCCTCGACAGGGGAGGTACGAGCAGTACTTC. Protein: CASSPRQGRYEQYF. The full variable domain, completed using reference TRBV7-2 and TRBJ2-7, is GAGVSQSPSNKVTEKGKDVELRCDPISGHTALYWYRQSLGQGLEFLIYFQGNSAPDKSGLPSDRFSAERTGGSVSTLTIQRTQQEDSAVYLCASSPRQGRYEQYFGPGTRLTVT.

The chain is built from TRBV7-9 and TRBJ2-7; D uncertain. The CDR3 totals 13 residues. V was shortened by 0 bases and J by 4 bases, with 7 bases between the two germline ends. Per the germline V gene, CDR1 is SEHNR and CDR2 is FQNEAQ (reference sequence). CDR3 nucleotide sequence: TGTGCCAGCAGCTTAGCTCCCTGGTACGAGCAGTACTTC. The encoded protein is CASSLAPWYEQYF.

The genes are TRBV24-1 and TRBJ2-2, with 7 bases lining up with TRBD1. This CDR3 contains 16 residues. Germline values: CDR1 KGHDR, CDR2 SFDVKD. V shed 2 bases and J 2 bases; nucleotides not matched to a gene: 4. The chain's CDR3 is CATSDSRDSNTGELFF. The CDR3 DNA reads TGTGCCACCAGTGATTCCCGGGACAGCAACACCGGGGAGCTGTTTTTT.

This clonotype was detected ten times or more. The gene calls are TRBV7-8 and TRBJ2-1, with D possibly matching TRBD1 (5 bases). With 1 base removed from V and 5 bases from J, the gap between germline ends came to 24 bases. The CDR3 contains 19 residues. Germline V gene lookup returns CDR1 SGHVS and CDR2 FQNEAQ. The DNA for the CDR3 is TGTGCCAGCAGCTTAGTATCAGGTACAGGCCCTATCTTACACAATGAGCAGTTCTTC. It translates to CASSLVSGTGPILHNEQFF.

The chain has TRBV6-1 and TRBJ2-3; D is unclear. Germline assignment: CDR1 MNHNS and CDR2 SASEGT. The germline V and J ends were trimmed by 3 bases and 0 bases, with 7 bases remaining between them. The CDR3 loop spans 14 amino acids. CDR3 in amino acids: CASSEGPSTDTQYF. The DNA for the CDR3 is TGTGCCAGCAGTGAGGGCCCGAGCACAGATACGCAGTATTTT.

V is TRBV4-1 and J is TRBJ2-1; 8 nucleotides line up with TRBD2. Germline lookup yields CDR1 MGHRA and CDR2 YSYEKL. This CDR3 region has 17 residues. J lost 6 bases, V lost 4 bases, and 14 bases had no gene match. CDR3 region: CASSLRTPGGAGNEQFF. In DNA, the CDR3 is TGCGCCAGCAGCCTGAGAACCCCGGGGGGGGCTGGCAATGAGCAGTTCTTC.

The chain has TRBV9 and TRBJ1-2; D gene unclear. Germline V gives CDR1 SGDLS, CDR2 YYNGEE. Trimming left V 3 bases short and J 1 base short, with 16 bases between. The CDR3 has 16 amino acids. DNA of the CDR3: TGTGCCAGCAGCGCGGCAGTTCCTTTCGTTAACTATGGCTACACCTTC. As protein: CASSAAVPFVNYGYTF.

Ten or more counts support this clonotype. This chain links TRBV7-2 with TRBJ1-2; D unclear. Germline V gene data show CDR1 as SGHTA and CDR2 as FQGNSA. The CDR3 consists of 14 residues. Between the trimmed V and J ends, which lost 1 base and 0 bases, there was a span of 6 bases. The CDR3 DNA sequence: TGTGCCAGCAGCTTAGACATCACTAACTATGGCTACACCTTC. It translates to CASSLDITNYGYTF.

V is TRBV6-5 and J is TRBJ1-2; 8 bases agree with TRBD1. V shed 8 bases and J 7 bases; nucleotides not matched to a gene: 9. There are 13 residues in the CDR3. CDR1 is MNHEY, CDR2 SVGAGI, per germline. CDR3 in amino acids: CASCDRGPCGYTF. CDR3 sequence (DNA): TGTGCCAGCTGCGACAGGGGACCCTGTGGCTACACCTTC.

In its sample, this clonotype was seen a few times. J is TRBJ1-6 and V is TRBV11-3; TRBD1 might be the D (6 bases). Trimming took off 5 bases at V and 9 bases at J, with 11 bases between the two ends. CDR1 and CDR2 from the germline V gene are SGHNT and YENEEA. The CDR3 is 13 residues long. The CDR3 reads CASSLTGASPLHF. The CDR3 nucleotides are TGTGCCAGCAGCCTGACGGGGGCTTCACCCCTCCACTTT. The full variable domain, its missing parts supplied by reference TRBV11-3 and TRBJ1-6, is EAGVVQSPRYKIIEKKQPVAFWCNPISGHNTLYWYLQNLGQGPELLIRYENEEAVDDSQLPKDRFSAERLKGVDSTLKIQPAELGDSAVYLCASSLTGASPLHFGNGTRLTVT.

Ten or more counts support this clonotype. The gene calls are TRBV7-3 and TRBJ2-1; no reliable D call. The CDR3 spans 13 residues. V was cut by 4 bases and J by 4 bases, with 8 bases left in between. Germline CDR1 SGHTA, CDR2 FQGTGA. The CDR3 region has the DNA TGTGCCAGCAGCTCCTTAAATTACAATGAGCAGTTCTTC. Its translation is CASSSLNYNEQFF.

The chain couples TRBV7-8 to TRBJ1-2, with D possibly being TRBD1 (5 bases). The CDR3 is made up of 14 amino acids. Trimming cost V 0 bases and J 7 bases, with 12 bases left between them. Per germline, CDR1 SGHVS and CDR2 FQNEAQ. Written as DNA, the CDR3 is TGTGCCAGCAGCTTAGCCGGGGCTGGGGGTGGCTACACCTTC. It yields the protein CASSLAGAGGGYTF.

Turning to this clonotype: Germline is not matched at one junction end, which may reflect a read error. V and J are TRBV12-3 or TRBV12-4 and TRBJ2-5, with 7 bases matching TRBD1. The CDR3 consists of 15 residues. The CDR3 coding sequence is TGTGCCAGCAGTTCCCCCCAGACAGGGCAAGAGACCCAGTACTTT. Translating it yields CASSSPQTGQETQYF.

The chain recombines TRBV6-5 with TRBJ1-2; possibly TRBD1 for D (5 bases). Germline V gene data show CDR1 as MNHEY and CDR2 as SVGAGI. Trimming pared 8 bases from V and 8 bases from J, leaving 18 bases between. The CDR3 contains 13 residues. The CDR3 nucleotides are TGTGCCAGCGGGTCCGACAGTTCTAGGGGCTACACCTTC. Translation: CASGSDSSRGYTF.

The table lists this clonotype with many counts. V gene TRBV7-8 combines with J gene TRBJ2-7; 9 positions match TRBD1. Looked up from germline, CDR1 is SGHVS and CDR2 is FQNEAQ. This CDR3 has 15 residues. V was pared by 1 base and J by 4 bases, with 5 bases of the junction left unmatched. The CDR3 spells CASSLVQGAGYEQYF. CDR3 DNA: TGTGCCAGCAGCTTAGTACAGGGGGCCGGGTACGAGCAGTACTTC.

This rearrangement joins TRBV19 to TRBJ1-3; D is ambiguous. Germline CDR1 is LNHDA and CDR2 is SQIVND (reference sequence). CDR3 length: 15 amino acids. The germline V and J ends were trimmed by 5 bases and 3 bases, with 14 bases remaining between them. CDR3 DNA: TGTGCCAGTAGTCTGACCGGGAGGAGTGGAAACACCATATATTTT. Protein product: CASSLTGRSGNTIYF.